This T cell receptor (beta chain) was recovered during a study of T cell changes during pregnancy in multiple sclerosis. Germline V lookup: CDR1 LNHDA, CDR2 SQIVND (reference sequence). V shed 7 bases, J shed 1 base, and the junction held 4 bases outside the gene matches. The CDR3 is made up of 14 amino acids. Clones were read by immunoSEQ multiplex PCR, and TCRdb kept only the in-frame ones, dropping some. The table has 44,000 or so clones, roughly 90% seen once. The sequenced sample was peripheral blood, obtained in the first trimester of pregnancy. This rearrangement joins TRBV19 to TRBJ1-5; 7 positions match TRBD1. The receptor comes from a female donor in good health, enrolled as a control in a pregnancy study. CDR3 amino acids: CASTIQGSNQPQHF. CDR3 coding DNA: TGTGCCAGTACCATACAGGGGAGCAATCAGCCCCAGCATTTT. The complete variable domain, with remaining parts taken from reference TRBV19 and TRBJ1-5, reads DGGITQSPKYLFRKEGQNVTLSCEQNLNHDAMYWYRQDPGQGLRLIYYSQIVNDFQKGDIAEGYSVSREKKESFPLTVTSAQKNPTAFYLCASTIQGSNQPQHFGDGTRLSIL.